What follows are 14 T cell receptor beta chains derived from one specimen sequenced in a study of blood T cell repertoires in COVID-19. Here immunoSEQ multiplex PCR was the method, and the copy in TCRdb shows in-frame clones only, minus some. Here the sample spans approximately 200,000 clones, 70% to 90% being singletons. Sample: peripheral blood. The receptors shown here come from a woman in her thirties with acute or convalescent COVID-19.

The CDR3 DNA reads as TGTGCCAGCTATTCAGGGGGCAACTATGGCTACACCTTC. This encodes CASYSGGNYGYTF. The chain recombines TRBV12-3 or TRBV12-4 with TRBJ1-2; 8 positions agree with TRBD1. The J segment lost 2 bases and the V segment lost 8 bases, leaving 4 bases of the junction unmatched. The CDR3 spans 13 residues.

As to this clone: Relative to the germline gene, one junction end is altered; a read error may explain this. The J gene is TRBJ2-3, the V gene TRBV28; a possible D gene is TRBD2 (6 bases). CDR3 length equals 13 residues. CDR1 is MDHEN and CDR2 is SYDVKM in the germline V gene. CDR3 coding DNA: TGTGCCAGCAGTACTATACCCCTTGGGACTTCAAATTTT. This gives the protein CASSTIPLGTSNF.

This chain uses TRBV29-1 with TRBJ1-2; D may be TRBD1 (5 bases). This CDR3 spans 12 amino acids. The ends were cut back, 7 bases at V and 3 bases at J, with 12 bases in the middle. Per the germline V gene, CDR1 is SQVTM and CDR2 is ANQGSEA. CDR3 sequence (DNA): TGCAGCGCGACCCGGGACTACTATGGCTACACCTTC. Its protein is CSATRDYYGYTF.

The rearrangement joins TRBV30 to TRBJ2-5; 9 nucleotides match TRBD2. Germline V gene sequence: CDR1 GTSNPN, CDR2 SVGIG (reference sequence). The CDR3 sequence is 13 residues long. The ends lost 4 bases at V and 5 bases at J; junction bases unmatched: 5. The CDR3 here is CAWNLAGAETQYF. In DNA form, the CDR3 reads TGTGCCTGGAATTTAGCGGGAGCTGAGACCCAGTACTTC.

The table lists this clone with a few counts. The V and J genes are TRBV15 and TRBJ2-7; TRBD2 agrees at 7 bases. V trimming: 1 base; J trimming: 2 bases; junction bases outside the gene matches: 2. CDR3 length: 14 residues. The germline CDR1 and CDR2 sequences are LNHNV and YYDKDF (reference sequence). CDR3 sequence (DNA): TGTGCCACCAGCAGAGGGGGGAGGGCCTACGAGCAGTACTTC. It codes for CATSRGGRAYEQYF.

The chain combines TRBV6-5 with TRBJ1-2; 7 bases align to TRBD1. Germline CDR1 reads MNHEY; CDR2 reads SVGAGI. There are 14 residues in the CDR3. The V segment lost 8 bases and the J segment 8 bases; nucleotides outside the gene matches: 14. The CDR3 sequence: CASSPRRGRGGYTF. The CDR3 bases are TGTGCCAGCTCCCCCCGGAGGGGGCGGGGAGGCTACACCTTC.

This clone was detected once. The chain couples TRBV28 to TRBJ1-5, with 9 nucleotides matching TRBD1. Germline CDR1 and CDR2: MDHEN and SYDVKM. J gave up 6 bases and V 9 bases, and 12 bases lay outside the gene matches. The CDR3 loop spans 15 amino acids. The CDR3 region is CASTTQGQGTQPQHF. CDR3 DNA: TGTGCCAGTACCACCCAGGGACAGGGAACTCAGCCCCAGCATTTT. Complete variable domain (other parts from reference TRBV28 and TRBJ1-5): DVKVTQSSRYLVKRTGEKVFLECVQDMDHENMFWYRQDPGLGLRLIYFSYDVKMKEKGDIPEGYSVSREKKERFSLILESASTNQTSMYLCASTTQGQGTQPQHFGDGTRLSIL.

The chain uses TRBV5-1 and TRBJ2-2; 7 nucleotides align to TRBD2. From germline, CDR1 is SGHRS and CDR2 YFSETQ. The CDR3 sequence is 16 residues long. The trim removed 1 base at V and 5 bases at J, leaving 8 bases unmatched. CDR3 sequence: CASSLKASGDTGELFF. In DNA form, the CDR3 reads TGCGCCAGCAGCTTGAAAGCCAGCGGGGATACCGGGGAGCTGTTTTTT.

The rearrangement joins TRBV4-1 to TRBJ2-5; maybe TRBD2 (5 bases). Per the germline V gene, CDR1 is MGHRA and CDR2 is YSYEKL. The V and J ends lost 4 bases and 5 bases respectively, with 11 bases between them. The CDR3 length is 13 residues. For the CDR3, the DNA is TGCGCCAGCAGCCTTACTAGTGGGGAGACCCAGTACTTC. It yields the protein CASSLTSGETQYF.

Only one count was recorded for this clone. The chain is built from TRBV5-1 and TRBJ2-5; no reliable D call. Germline V gives CDR1 SGHRS, CDR2 YFSETQ. The length of the CDR3 is 14 residues. Trimming removed 2 bases from V and 0 bases from J, with 8 bases in between. CDR3 DNA sequence: TGCGCCAGCAGCTTACTTCTGGACCAAGAGACCCAGTACTTC. Amino acid sequence: CASSLLLDQETQYF.

The J gene is TRBJ2-7, the V gene TRBV6-1; D ambiguous. V was cut by 2 bases and J by 6 bases, with 11 bases left in between. Germline CDR1 and CDR2: MNHNS and SASEGT. The CDR3 loop spans 13 amino acids. The CDR3 spells CASSESPFGEQYF. The CDR3 nucleotides read TGTGCCAGCAGTGAATCCCCCTTCGGCGAGCAGTACTTC.

This chain joins TRBV29-1 and TRBJ2-5; 7 bases fit TRBD1. Looked up from germline, CDR1 is SQVTM and CDR2 is ANQGSEA. The CDR3 sequence is 12 residues long. Unmatched junction bases numbered 4, after V lost 5 bases and J lost 4 bases. CDR3 region: CSVTAGGETQYF. In DNA form, the CDR3 reads TGCAGCGTTACTGCAGGGGGAGAGACCCAGTACTTC.

The chain uses TRBV30 and TRBJ2-7; D gene ambiguous. Trimming left V 0 bases short and J 5 bases short, with 5 bases between. Looked up from germline, CDR1 is GTSNPN and CDR2 is SVGIG (reference sequence). This CDR3 is built from 11 residues. CDR3 protein: CAWSVLNEQYF. CDR3 nucleotide sequence: TGTGCCTGGAGTGTACTTAACGAGCAGTACTTC.

V usage is TRBV4-2 and J usage is TRBJ2-7; 7 nucleotides match TRBD1. This CDR3 has 15 amino acids. Losses at the gene ends were 4 bases for V and 3 bases for J; bases not matched to a gene: 9. From germline, CDR1 is LGHNA and CDR2 YNFKEQ. The CDR3 protein is CASSPGTALGYEQYF. The CDR3 nucleotides read TGTGCCAGCAGCCCAGGGACAGCCCTCGGCTACGAGCAGTACTTC.